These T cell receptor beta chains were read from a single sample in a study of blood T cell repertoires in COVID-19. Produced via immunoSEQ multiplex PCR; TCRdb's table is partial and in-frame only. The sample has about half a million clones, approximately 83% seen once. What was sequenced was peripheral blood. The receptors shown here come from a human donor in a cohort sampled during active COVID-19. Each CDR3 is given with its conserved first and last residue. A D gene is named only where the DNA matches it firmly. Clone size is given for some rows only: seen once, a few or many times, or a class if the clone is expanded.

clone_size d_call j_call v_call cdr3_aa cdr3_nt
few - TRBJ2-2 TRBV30 CAWGVKQGDTGELFF TGTGCCTGGGGGGTGAAACAGGGCGACACCGGGGAGCTGTTTTTT
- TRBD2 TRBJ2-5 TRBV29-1 CSVETSGSRMETQYF TGCAGCGTGGAGACTAGCGGGAGTAGGATGGAGACCCAGTACTTC
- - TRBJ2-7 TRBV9 CASSVRPQVTEQYF TGTGCCAGCAGCGTCCGACCACAGGTGACCGAGCAGTACTTC
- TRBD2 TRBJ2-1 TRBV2 CASSEQAGEWNEQFF TGTGCCAGCAGTGAACAAGCGGGAGAATGGAATGAGCAGTTCTTC
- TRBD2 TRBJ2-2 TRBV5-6 CASSPLTLAENTGELFF TGTGCCAGCAGCCCTCTCACACTAGCGGAGAACACCGGGGAGCTGTTTTTT
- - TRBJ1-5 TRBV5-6 CASSLGSGFNQPQHF TGTGCCAGCAGCTTGGGGTCAGGCTTCAATCAGCCCCAGCATTTT
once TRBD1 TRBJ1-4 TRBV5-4 CASSLNRGNEKLFF TGTGCCAGCAGCTTGAACAGGGGGAATGAAAAACTGTTTTTT
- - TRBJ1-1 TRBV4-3 CASSQEFSSWEAFF TGCGCCAGCAGCCAAGAGTTTAGCTCCTGGGAAGCTTTCTTT
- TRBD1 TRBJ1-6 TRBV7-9 CASSESQGESSYNSPLHF TGTGCCAGCAGCGAAAGTCAGGGGGAGAGCTCCTATAATTCACCCCTCCACTTT
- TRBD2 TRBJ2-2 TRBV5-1 CASSSSSGSATGELFF TGCGCCAGCAGCTCATCTAGCGGGAGTGCCACCGGGGAGCTGTTTTTT
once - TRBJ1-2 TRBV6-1 CASSERTAGGYGYTF TGTGCCAGCAGTGAAAGGACAGCTGGCGGCTATGGCTACACCTTC
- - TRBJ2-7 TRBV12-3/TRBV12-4 CASSLRTSYEQYF TGTGCCAGCAGTTTACGGACTTCCTACGAGCAGTACTTC
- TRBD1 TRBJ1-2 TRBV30 CAWSGGQVYGYTF TGTGCCTGGAGTGGCGGACAGGTCTATGGCTACACCTTC
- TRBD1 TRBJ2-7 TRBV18 CASSHGQASYEQYF TGTGCCAGCTCACACGGACAGGCCTCCTACGAGCAGTACTTC
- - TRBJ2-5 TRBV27 CASSFFGGQTKETQYF TGTGCCAGCAGTTTCTTCGGGGGTCAAACGAAAGAGACCCAGTACTTC
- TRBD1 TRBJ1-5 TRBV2 CASSDTGGLQPQHF TGTGCCAGCAGTGACACAGGGGGCCTGCAGCCCCAGCATTTT
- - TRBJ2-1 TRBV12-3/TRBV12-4 CASSSRRSREQFF TGTGCCAGCAGCTCTCGTCGTTCTAGGGAGCAGTTCTTC
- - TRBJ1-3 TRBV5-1 CASSQGEASGNTIYF TGCGCCAGCAGCCAAGGGGAAGCCTCTGGAAACACCATATATTTT
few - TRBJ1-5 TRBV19 CASSTTDLRQPQHF TGTGCCAGTAGTACGACAGATTTAAGGCAGCCCCAGCATTTT
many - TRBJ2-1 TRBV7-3 CASSSSGEYNEQFF TGTGCCAGCAGCTCCAGCGGAGAATACAATGAGCAGTTCTTC
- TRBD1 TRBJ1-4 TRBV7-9 CASSLPGQGIADEKLFF TGTGCCAGCAGCCTGCCGGGACAGGGGATAGCTGATGAAAAACTGTTTTTT
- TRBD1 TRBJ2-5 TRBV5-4 CASSLGGGRGRMVQETQYF TGTGCCAGCAGCTTGGGTGGGGGTAGGGGGCGGATGGTACAAGAGACCCAGTACTTC
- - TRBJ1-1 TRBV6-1 CASSEGRLRGTMNTEAFF TGTGCCAGCAGTGAAGGCCGTTTAAGGGGGACGATGAACACTGAAGCTTTCTTT
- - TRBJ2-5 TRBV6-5 CASHTGPQETQYF TGTGCCAGCCACACAGGGCCTCAAGAGACCCAGTACTTC
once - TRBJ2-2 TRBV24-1 CATSDRLAEHPNTGELFF TGTGCCACCAGTGATCGGCTAGCAGAACATCCGAACACCGGGGAGCTGTTTTTT
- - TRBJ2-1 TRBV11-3 CASSPGLASDYNEQFF TGTGCCAGCAGCCCCGGGCTAGCGTCGGACTACAATGAGCAGTTCTTC
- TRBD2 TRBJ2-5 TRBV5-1 CASSPNGLAGEGETQYF TGCGCCAGCAGCCCAAACGGACTAGCGGGAGAGGGAGAGACCCAGTACTTC
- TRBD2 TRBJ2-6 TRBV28 CASSRGGSGANVLTF TGTGCCAGCAGTCGGGGGGGCTCTGGGGCCAACGTCCTGACTTTC
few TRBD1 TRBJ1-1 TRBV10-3 CAISDLGQGNTEAFF TGTGCCATCAGTGACTTGGGACAGGGGAACACTGAAGCTTTCTTT
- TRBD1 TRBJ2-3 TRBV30 CAWTPPLQGTTQYF TGTGCCTGGACCCCCCCCCTACAGGGGACTACGCAGTATTTT
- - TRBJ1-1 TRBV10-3 CAISESSGRSTEAFF TGTGCCATCAGTGAGTCGAGTGGGCGATCCACTGAAGCTTTCTTT
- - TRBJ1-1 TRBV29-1 CSVGSGAGLRNTEAFF TGCAGCGTTGGATCGGGTGCGGGACTTCGGAACACTGAAGCTTTCTTT
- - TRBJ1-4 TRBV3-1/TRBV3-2 CASSLRQSNEKLFF TGTGCCAGCAGCTTGAGACAGAGTAATGAAAAACTGTTTTTT
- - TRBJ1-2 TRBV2 CASSEALEVYGYTF TGTGCCAGCAGTGAAGCGCTTGAGGTCTATGGCTACACCTTC
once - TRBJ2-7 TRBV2 CASSLGAEQYF TGTGCCAGCAGTTTAGGGGCCGAGCAGTACTTC
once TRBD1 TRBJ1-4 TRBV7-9 CASSLTNTGGFNEKLFF TGTGCCAGCAGCTTAACGAATACAGGGGGGTTTAATGAAAAACTGTTTTTT
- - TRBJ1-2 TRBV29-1 CSVRGQFYGYTF TGCAGCGTACGAGGGCAGTTCTATGGCTACACCTTC
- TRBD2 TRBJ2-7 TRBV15 CATSRVWSSGGWEQYF TGTGCCACCAGCAGAGTTTGGTCTAGCGGGGGTTGGGAGCAGTACTTC
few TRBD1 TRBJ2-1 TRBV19 CASSLRTGPRGQFF TGTGCCAGTAGTCTAAGGACAGGCCCAAGGGGTCAGTTCTTC
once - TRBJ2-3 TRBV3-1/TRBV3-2 CASSQGKTIADTQYF TGTGCCAGCAGCCAAGGGAAAACTATTGCTGATACGCAGTATTTT
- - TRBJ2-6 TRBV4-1 CASSQVQVSGANVLTF TGCGCCAGCAGCCAAGTACAGGTATCCGGGGCCAACGTCCTGACTTTC
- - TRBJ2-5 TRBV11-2 CASSMRAGAGVETQYF TGTGCCAGCAGCATGCGGGCGGGGGCAGGGGTAGAGACCCAGTACTTC
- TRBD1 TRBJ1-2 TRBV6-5 CASSPGQGNYGYTF TGTGCCAGCAGTCCGGGACAGGGAAACTATGGCTACACCTTC
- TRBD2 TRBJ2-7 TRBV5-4 CASSFVAGARHEQYF TGTGCCAGCAGCTTCGTGGCGGGAGCACGGCACGAGCAGTACTTC
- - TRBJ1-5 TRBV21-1 CASSKFQQPQHF TGTGCCAGCAGCAAATTCCAGCAGCCCCAGCATTTT
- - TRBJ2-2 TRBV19 CASRILQGLELFF TGTGCCAGTAGAATACTACAGGGTCTGGAGCTGTTTTTT
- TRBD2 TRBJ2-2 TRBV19 CASSNGRSGGNTGELFF TGTGCCAGTAGTAATGGTCGGTCGGGAGGCAACACCGGGGAGCTGTTTTTT
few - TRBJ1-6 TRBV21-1 CASSKSPGQYSPLHF TGTGCCAGCAGCAAGTCCCCGGGACAGTATTCACCCCTCCACTTT
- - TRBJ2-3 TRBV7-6 CASSPRWGGTDTQYF TGTGCCAGCAGCCCGCGATGGGGGGGCACAGATACGCAGTATTTT
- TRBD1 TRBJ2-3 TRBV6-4 CASSTGGSTDTQYF TGTGCCAGCAGTACAGGGGGAAGCACAGATACGCAGTATTTT
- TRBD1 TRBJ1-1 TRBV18 CASSPDRGSQTEAFF TGTGCCAGCTCACCGGACAGGGGATCACAGACTGAAGCTTTCTTT
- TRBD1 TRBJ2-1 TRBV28 CASTQGGTGGNEQFF TGTGCCAGCACCCAAGGGGGGACAGGGGGAAATGAGCAGTTCTTC